The source of this T cell receptor beta chain is a study of cytotoxic CD8 clonotypes in ibrutinib-treated CLL. Remarks on this clone: Germline is not matched at one junction end, which may reflect a read error.

Only in-frame clones appear in the TCRdb table, and some are missing; sequencing was by immunoSEQ multiplex PCR. Among 150,000 or so clones listed, about 78% were seen once. The CDR3 has 12 residues. In germline, CDR1 is SNHLY, CDR2 FYNNEI. The receptor was isolated from a human donor with chronic lymphocytic leukemia. V usage is TRBV2 and J usage is TRBJ2-7, with D uncertain. The sequenced sample was PBMCs, obtained after 24 months of ibrutinib treatment. The CDR3 is CASSDSQYGQYF. CDR3 bases: TGTGCCAGCAGTGATTCCCAGTACGGGCAGTACTTC.